The 9 T cell receptor beta chains presented below share a single source sample, sequenced in a study of T cell responses to AZD1222 COVID-19 vaccine. TCRdb's table, derived via immunoSEQ multiplex PCR, lists solely in-frame clones and lacks some. The sample lists fewer than 120,000 clones, about 95% occurring once. This specimen consisted of peripheral blood, obtained 28 days after the second AZD1222 dose. The receptors originated from an adult who received the AZD1222 COVID-19 vaccine.

V gene TRBV19 combines with J gene TRBJ2-7, with TRBD1 as a possible D gene (5 bases). Germline V lookup: CDR1 LNHDA, CDR2 SQIVND (reference sequence). The length of the CDR3 is 13 residues. V lost 6 bases and J 2 bases, leaving 11 bases between the germline ends. CDR3 region: CASSPAQAYEQYF. Written as DNA, the CDR3 is TGTGCCAGTAGCCCGGCACAGGCCTACGAGCAGTACTTC.

The V call is TRBV2, the J call TRBJ1-2; a possible D gene is TRBD1 (6 bases). Germline CDR1 reads SNHLY; CDR2 reads FYNNEI. With 5 bases removed from V and 2 bases from J, the gap between germline ends came to 6 bases. The length of the CDR3 is 12 residues. The CDR3 bases are TGTGCCAGCAGTACAGGGAACTATGGCTACACCTTC. Encoded protein: CASSTGNYGYTF.

This sequence joins TRBV20-1 and TRBJ1-1; D unclear. Trimming pared 3 bases from V and 1 base from J, leaving 12 bases between. The CDR3 runs 14 residues. Germline loops: CDR1 DFQATT, CDR2 SNEGSKA (reference sequence). The CDR3 here is CSASRNRRNTEAFF. As DNA, the CDR3 is TGCAGTGCTAGTAGGAACAGAAGGAACACTGAAGCTTTCTTT.

The table lists this clone with a count of one. V usage is TRBV21-1 and J usage is TRBJ1-1; TRBD1 is taken as the D call from the table, unchecked against the DNA. TRBV21-1 is a pseudogene segment. The CDR3 consists of 15 residues. The CDR3 is CASSSMTVINTEAFF. For the CDR3, the DNA is TGTGCCAGCAGCAGTATGACAGTTATAAACACTGAAGCTTTCTTT.

The J gene is TRBJ2-2, the V gene TRBV19; weak D call: TRBD2 (5 bases). Germline CDR1 LNHDA, CDR2 SQIVND (reference sequence). V was shortened by 1 base and J by 8 bases, with 5 bases between the two germline ends. The CDR3 consists of 12 residues. The CDR3 DNA reads as TGTGCCAGTAGTATAGGGAGGGGGGAGCTGTTTTTT. It specifies CASSIGRGELFF.

V usage is TRBV15 and J usage is TRBJ2-7; no firm D call. The germline V and J ends were trimmed by 1 base and 2 bases, with 18 bases remaining between them. The CDR3 sequence is 17 residues long. Germline V gives CDR1 LNHNV, CDR2 YYDKDF (reference sequence). The CDR3 region has the DNA TGTGCCACCAGCAGAGCCCCGTTAGCTAGTTCGGCCTACGAGCAGTACTTC. Translated, it gives CATSRAPLASSAYEQYF.

The chain combines TRBV5-1 with TRBJ1-2, with D tentatively TRBD1 (5 bases). The germline CDR1 and CDR2 sequences are SGHRS and YFSETQ. V gave up 2 bases and J gave up 4 bases, with 12 bases separating them. CDR3 length equals 14 residues. The CDR3 DNA is TGCGCCAGCAGCTTATCGACAGAAGTCTATGGCTACACCTTC. Amino acid sequence: CASSLSTEVYGYTF. The full variable domain, with the rest looked up from reference TRBV5-1 and TRBJ1-2, is KAGVTQTPRYLIKTRGQQVTLSCSPISGHRSVSWYQQTPGQGLQFLFEYFSETQRNKGNFPGRFSGRQFSNSRSEMNVSTLELGDSALYLCASSLSTEVYGYTFGSGTRLTVV.

The V and J genes are TRBV14 and TRBJ1-3; D remains ambiguous. Germline CDR1 is SGHDN and CDR2 is FVKESK. This CDR3 has 14 amino acids. V lost 0 bases and J 4 bases, leaving 7 bases between the germline ends. The CDR3 sequence: CASSQDSSGNTIYF. DNA of the CDR3: TGTGCCAGCAGCCAAGACAGTTCCGGAAACACCATATATTTT.

The V gene is TRBV24-1, the J gene TRBJ1-2; 9 nucleotides line up with TRBD1. The CDR3 runs to 12 residues. V dropped 3 bases and J dropped 12; count of bases not matched to a gene: 4. CDR1 is KGHDR, CDR2 SFDVKD, per germline. The CDR3 DNA reads as TGTGCCACCAGTGATCCCGGACAGGGGAACACCTTC. Amino acids: CATSDPGQGNTF.